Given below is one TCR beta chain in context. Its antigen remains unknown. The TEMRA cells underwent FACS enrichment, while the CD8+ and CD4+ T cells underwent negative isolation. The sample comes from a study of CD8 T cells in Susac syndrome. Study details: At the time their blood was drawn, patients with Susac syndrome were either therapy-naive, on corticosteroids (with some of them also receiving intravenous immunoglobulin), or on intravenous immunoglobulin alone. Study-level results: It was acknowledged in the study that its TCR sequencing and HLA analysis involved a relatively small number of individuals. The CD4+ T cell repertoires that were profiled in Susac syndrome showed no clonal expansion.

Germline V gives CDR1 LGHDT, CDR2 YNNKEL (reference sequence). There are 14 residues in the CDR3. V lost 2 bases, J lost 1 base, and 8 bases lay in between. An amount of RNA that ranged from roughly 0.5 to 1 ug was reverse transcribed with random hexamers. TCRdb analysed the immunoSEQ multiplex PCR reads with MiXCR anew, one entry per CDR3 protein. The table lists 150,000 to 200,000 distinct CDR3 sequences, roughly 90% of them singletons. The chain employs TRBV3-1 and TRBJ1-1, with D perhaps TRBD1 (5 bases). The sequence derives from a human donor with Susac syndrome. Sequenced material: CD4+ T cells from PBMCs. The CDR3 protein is CASSQLQGNTEAFF. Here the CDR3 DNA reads TGTGCCAGCAGCCAACTGCAGGGGAACACTGAAGCTTTCTTT.